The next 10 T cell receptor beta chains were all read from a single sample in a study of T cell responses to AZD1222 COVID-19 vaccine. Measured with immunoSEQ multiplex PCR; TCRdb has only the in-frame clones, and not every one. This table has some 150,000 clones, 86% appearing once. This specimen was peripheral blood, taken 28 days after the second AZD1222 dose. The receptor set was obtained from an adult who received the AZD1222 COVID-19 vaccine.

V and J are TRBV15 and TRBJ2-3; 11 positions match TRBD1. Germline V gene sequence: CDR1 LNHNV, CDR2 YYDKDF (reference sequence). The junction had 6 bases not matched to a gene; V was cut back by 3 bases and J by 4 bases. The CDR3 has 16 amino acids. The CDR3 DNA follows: TGTGCCACCAGCAGGGCCGGGACAGGGGGTTCAGATACGCAGTATTTT. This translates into CATSRAGTGGSDTQYF.

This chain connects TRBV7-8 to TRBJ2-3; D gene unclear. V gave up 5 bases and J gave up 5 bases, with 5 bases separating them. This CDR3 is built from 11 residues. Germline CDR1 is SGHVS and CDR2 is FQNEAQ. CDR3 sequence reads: CASSLVDTQYF. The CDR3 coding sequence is TGTGCCAGCAGCCTGGTAGATACGCAGTATTTT.

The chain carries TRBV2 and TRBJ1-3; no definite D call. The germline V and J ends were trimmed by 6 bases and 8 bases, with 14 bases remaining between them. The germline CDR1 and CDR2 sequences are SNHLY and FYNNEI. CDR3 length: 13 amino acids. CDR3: CASSTRTVDTIYF. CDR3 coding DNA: TGTGCCAGCAGCACCAGGACTGTTGACACCATATATTTT.

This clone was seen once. DNA of the CDR3: TGTGCCAGCTCACCAACAGGAGGCTGGGCTTTCTTT. Its protein is CASSPTGGWAFF. This rearrangement joins TRBV18 to TRBJ1-1; D is possibly TRBD1 (5 bases). Germline-derived CDR1 and CDR2 are KGHSH and LQKENI. Trimming removed 2 bases at V and 11 bases at J, with 12 bases between. The CDR3 runs 12 residues.

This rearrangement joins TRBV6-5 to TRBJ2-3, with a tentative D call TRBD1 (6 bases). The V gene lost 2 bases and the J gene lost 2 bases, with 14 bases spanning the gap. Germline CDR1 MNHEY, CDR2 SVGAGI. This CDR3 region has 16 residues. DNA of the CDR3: TGTGCCAGCAGTTACGCATCAGGGGTCCCCACAGATACGCAGTATTTT. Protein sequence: CASSYASGVPTDTQYF.

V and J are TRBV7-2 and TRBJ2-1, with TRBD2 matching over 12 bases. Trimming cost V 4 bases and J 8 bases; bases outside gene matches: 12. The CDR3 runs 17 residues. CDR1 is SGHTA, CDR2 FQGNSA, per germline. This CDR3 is CASSSPRTSGTVDEQFF. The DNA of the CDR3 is TGTGCCAGCAGCTCGCCAAGGACTAGCGGGACGGTGGATGAGCAGTTCTTC.

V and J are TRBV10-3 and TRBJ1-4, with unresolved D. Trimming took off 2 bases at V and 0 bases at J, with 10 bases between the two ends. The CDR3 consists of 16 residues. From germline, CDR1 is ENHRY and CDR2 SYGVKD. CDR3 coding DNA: TGTGCCATCAGTGAGCTCCTCATGGCAACTAATGAAAAACTGTTTTTT. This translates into CAISELLMATNEKLFF.

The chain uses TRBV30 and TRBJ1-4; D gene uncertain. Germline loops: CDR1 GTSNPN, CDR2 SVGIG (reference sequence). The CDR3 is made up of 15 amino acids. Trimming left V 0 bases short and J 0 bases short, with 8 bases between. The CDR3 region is CAWSVRGATNEKLFF. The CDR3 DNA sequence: TGTGCCTGGAGTGTACGCGGGGCAACTAATGAAAAACTGTTTTTT. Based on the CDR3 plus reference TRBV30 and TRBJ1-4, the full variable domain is SQTIHQWPATLVQPVGSPLSLECTVEGTSNPNLYWYRQAAGRGLQLLFYSVGIGQISSEVPQNLSASRPQDRQFILSSKKLLLSDSGFYLCAWSVRGATNEKLFFGSGTQLSVL.

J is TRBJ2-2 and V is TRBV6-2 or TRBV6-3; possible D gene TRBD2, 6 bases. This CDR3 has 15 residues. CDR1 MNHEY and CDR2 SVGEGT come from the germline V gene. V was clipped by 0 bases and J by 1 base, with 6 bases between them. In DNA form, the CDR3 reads TGTGCCAGCAGTTACTCGGGAGGGAACACCGGGGAGCTGTTTTTT. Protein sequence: CASSYSGGNTGELFF.

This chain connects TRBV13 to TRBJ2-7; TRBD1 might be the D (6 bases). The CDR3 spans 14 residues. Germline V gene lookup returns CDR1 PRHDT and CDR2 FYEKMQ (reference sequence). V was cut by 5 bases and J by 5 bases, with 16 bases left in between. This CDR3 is CASSPDRLSNEQYF. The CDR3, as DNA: TGTGCCAGCAGCCCAGACAGGCTAAGCAACGAGCAGTACTTC.